Listed here are 27 T cell receptor beta chains from one sample, sequenced in a study of T cell responses to AZD1222 COVID-19 vaccine. This table comes from immunoSEQ multiplex PCR, and its TCRdb copy is limited to in-frame clones, with some not included. The repertoire has approximately 170,000 clones, 85% to 90% of them found once; the top ten carry around 6.9%. The sample was peripheral blood, taken on day 0 of AZD1222 vaccination. The receptors shown here come from an adult in good health.

The genes are TRBV2 and TRBJ2-1; D call uncertain. The CDR3 covers 15 residues. CDR1 is SNHLY and CDR2 is FYNNEI in the germline V gene. The V and J ends lost 4 bases and 1 base respectively, with 11 bases between them. CDR3 nucleotides: TGTGCCAGCAGTGTCCCAGGCCCATCCTACAATGAGCAGTTCTTC. Its protein product is CASSVPGPSYNEQFF. The full variable domain, with the rest looked up from reference TRBV2 and TRBJ2-1, is EPEVTQTPSHQVTQMGQEVILRCVPISNHLYFYWYRQILGQKVEFLVSFYNNEISEKSEIFDDQFSVERPDGSNFTLKIRSTKLEDSAMYFCASSVPGPSYNEQFFGPGTRLTVL.

The J gene is TRBJ1-1, the V gene TRBV4-3; no definite D call. Trimming pared 4 bases from V and 1 base from J, leaving 13 bases between. Germline loops: CDR1 LGHNA, CDR2 YSLEER. The CDR3 sequence is 15 residues long. The CDR3 sequence: CASSRALTANTEAFF. As DNA, the CDR3 is TGCGCCAGCAGCCGGGCCTTGACCGCGAACACTGAAGCTTTCTTT.

The chain combines TRBV19 with TRBJ2-3; D perhaps matches TRBD2 (6 bases). V lost 7 bases, J lost 0 bases, and 23 bases lay in between. Germline V gene sequence: CDR1 LNHDA, CDR2 SQIVND (reference sequence). The CDR3 is 18 amino acids. In nucleotides, the CDR3 is TGTGCCAGTACCCCAACCATCGCTAGCGTCTCTAGCACAGATACGCAGTATTTT. This encodes CASTPTIASVSSTDTQYF.

This chain joins TRBV19 and TRBJ2-5, with D possibly being TRBD1 or TRBD2 (5 bases each). Trimming pared 3 bases from V and 1 base from J, leaving 15 bases between. From germline, CDR1 is LNHDA and CDR2 SQIVND (reference sequence). The CDR3 sequence is 16 residues long. The DNA for the CDR3 is TGTGCCAGTAGTATGCCGGCGTGGGGGACCCAAGAGACCCAGTACTTC. It codes for CASSMPAWGTQETQYF.

The V and J genes are TRBV19 and TRBJ2-7; D remains ambiguous. V gave up 6 bases and J gave up 4 bases, with 13 bases separating them. Germline-derived CDR1 and CDR2 are LNHDA and SQIVND (reference sequence). This CDR3 is 13 amino acids long. CDR3 in amino acids: CASSPSWGYEQYF. DNA of the CDR3: TGTGCCAGTAGCCCTTCGTGGGGTTACGAGCAGTACTTC.

This chain joins TRBV7-2 and TRBJ1-5; D is uncertain. This CDR3 is 15 amino acids long. Germline CDR1 and CDR2: SGHTA and FQGNSA. Trimming left V 1 base short and J 2 bases short, with 9 bases between. The DNA of the CDR3 is TGTGCCAGCAGCTTAGGGGCAGGCCGCAATCAGCCCCAGCATTTT. It specifies CASSLGAGRNQPQHF.

The chain couples TRBV16 to TRBJ1-1, with D hard to call. Germline CDR1 is KGHSY and CDR2 is FQNENV. Trimming removed 5 bases from V and 2 bases from J, with 9 bases in between. This CDR3 spans 13 amino acids. The CDR3, as DNA: TGTGCCAGCAGCGTGGGAGGAAACACTGAAGCTTTCTTT. It specifies CASSVGGNTEAFF.

The chain links TRBV7-9 to TRBJ1-6, with D possibly TRBD1 on 6 matching bases. This CDR3 is built from 13 residues. Germline-derived CDR1 and CDR2 are SEHNR and FQNEAQ (reference sequence). The V and J ends lost 1 base and 12 bases respectively, with 10 bases between them. CDR3 in DNA: TGTGCCAGCAGCTTAGAGGGGGGCCAACCCCTCCACTTT. It translates to CASSLEGGQPLHF. Using reference TRBV7-9 and TRBJ1-6 for the parts outside the CDR3, the full variable domain is DTGVSQNPRHKITKRGQNVTFRCDPISEHNRLYWYRQTLGQGPEFLTYFQNEAQLEKSRLLSDRFSAERPKGSFSTLEIQRTEQGDSAMYLCASSLEGGQPLHFGNGTRLTVT.

This chain connects TRBV7-9 to TRBJ1-3, with 8 bases that match TRBD1. CDR1 is SEHNR, CDR2 FQNEAQ, per germline (reference sequence). The CDR3 length is 16 residues. V was pared by 3 bases and J by 0 bases, with 4 bases of the junction left unmatched. CDR3 sequence: CASSLRQGTSGNTIYF. The CDR3, as DNA: TGTGCCAGCAGCTTGCGACAGGGGACCTCTGGAAACACCATATATTTT.

The sample holds a few counts of this clone. J is TRBJ2-1 and V is TRBV28, with 11 nucleotides matching TRBD1. CDR3 length: 15 amino acids. CDR1 is MDHEN, CDR2 SYDVKM, per germline. The V and J ends lost 5 bases and 1 base, in that order; junction bases with no gene match: 1. CDR3 sequence: CASSGDRGSYNEQFF. Written as DNA, the CDR3 is TGTGCCAGCAGTGGGGACAGGGGGTCCTACAATGAGCAGTTCTTC.

CDR3 residues: CATTSDLNTEAFF. The DNA of the CDR3 is TGCGCCACCACCTCGGACTTGAACACTGAAGCTTTCTTT. The chain combines TRBV5-1 with TRBJ1-1; D not certain. Trimming removed 9 bases at V and 0 bases at J, with 12 bases between. CDR1 is SGHRS, CDR2 YFSETQ, per germline. The length of the CDR3 is 13 residues.

V is TRBV4-2 and J is TRBJ1-2, with 8 positions matching TRBD1. Per germline, CDR1 LGHNA and CDR2 YNFKEQ. The V segment lost 0 bases and the J segment 5 bases; nucleotides outside the gene matches: 11. CDR3 length: 17 residues. CDR3 sequence reads: CASSQDKGQGARYGYTF. As DNA, the CDR3 is TGTGCCAGCAGCCAAGACAAGGGGCAGGGGGCTCGTTATGGCTACACCTTC.

The V gene is TRBV10-2, the J gene TRBJ2-3, with 10 positions matching TRBD1. The V and J ends lost 2 bases and 1 base, in that order; junction bases with no gene match: 12. This CDR3 region has 19 residues. In germline, CDR1 is WSHSY, CDR2 SAAADI. The CDR3 DNA reads TGCGCCAGCAGTGAGAGGGTACCGGGACAGGGGTTTGGCACAGATACGCAGTATTTT. Translation gives CASSERVPGQGFGTDTQYF.

V is TRBV29-1 and J is TRBJ2-7; 10 nucleotides match TRBD1. Germline CDR1 reads SQVTM; CDR2 reads ANQGSEA. V was clipped by 5 bases and J by 2 bases; unmatched bases: 3. This CDR3 comprises 13 residues. CDR3 sequence (DNA): TGCAGCGTTCGACAGGGGGCTACCTACGAGCAGTACTTC. It codes for CSVRQGATYEQYF.

V is TRBV7-6 and J is TRBJ2-3; D remains unclear. The ends were cut back, 4 bases at V and 3 bases at J, with 14 bases in the middle. The CDR3 spans 15 residues. Per germline, CDR1 SGHVS and CDR2 FNYEAQ. The CDR3 loop is CASSSEGSRTDTQYF. CDR3 bases: TGTGCCAGCAGCTCAGAAGGGTCGCGTACAGATACGCAGTATTTT.

The rearrangement uses TRBV5-8 and TRBJ2-2, with D unresolved. The CDR3 is made up of 14 amino acids. Trimming stripped 2 bases from V and 4 bases from J, with 9 bases between. Looked up from germline, CDR1 is SGHTS and CDR2 is YDEGEE. CDR3 sequence (DNA): TGTGCCAGCAGCTTCGATCCCTTCACCGGGGAGCTGTTTTTT. Its translation is CASSFDPFTGELFF.

The chain has TRBV7-3 and TRBJ1-3; no definite D call. The V gene lost 0 bases and the J gene lost 0 bases, with 3 bases spanning the gap. The V gene's germline CDR1 is SGHTA and CDR2 FQGTGA. The length of the CDR3 is 14 residues. The CDR3 DNA reads as TGTGCCAGCAGCTTAACAGACTCTGGAAACACCATATATTTT. It specifies CASSLTDSGNTIYF.

This chain joins TRBV7-2 and TRBJ1-5; the D gene is possibly TRBD1 (6 bases). Trimming cost V 1 base and J 2 bases, with 12 bases left between them. Germline V gene sequence: CDR1 SGHTA, CDR2 FQGNSA. The CDR3 is 16 residues long. The CDR3 DNA follows: TGTGCCAGCAGCTTAGAAACGGGGGCAGGCAATCAGCCCCAGCATTTT. Translating gives CASSLETGAGNQPQHF.

This clone came up a few times. The chain recombines TRBV3-1 (or the pseudogene TRBV3-2) with TRBJ1-1; 10 positions match TRBD1. CDR1 is LGHDT, CDR2 YNNKEL, per germline (reference sequence). Trimming removed 3 bases from V and 3 bases from J; junction bases left unmatched: 1. The CDR3 length is 14 residues. CDR3 amino acids: CASSQGQGHTEAFF. The CDR3 nucleotides read TGTGCCAGCAGCCAGGGACAGGGGCACACTGAAGCTTTCTTT.

This clone was observed once. This rearrangement joins TRBV7-6 to TRBJ1-4, with a weak D call TRBD1 (5 bases). The CDR3 totals 12 residues. V gave up 6 bases and J gave up 8 bases, with 10 bases separating them. Germline CDR1 reads SGHVS; CDR2 reads FNYEAQ. The CDR3 here is CASRGLGEKLFF. The CDR3 region has the DNA TGTGCCAGCAGGGGACTCGGGGAAAAACTGTTTTTT.

This clone came up once. The chain links TRBV6-5 to TRBJ2-1; 11 bases are shared with TRBD1. The germline V gene has CDR1 MNHEY and CDR2 SVGAGI. V shed 2 bases, J shed 7 bases, and the junction held 4 bases outside the gene matches. The CDR3 runs to 15 residues. The CDR3 DNA sequence: TGTGCCAGCAGTTACGACGGGGACAGGGGGAATGAGCAGTTCTTC. This gives the protein CASSYDGDRGNEQFF.

The V gene is TRBV5-4, the J gene TRBJ2-5; D is uncertain. This CDR3 has 12 residues. Germline loops: CDR1 SGHNT, CDR2 YYREEE (reference sequence). V was pared by 2 bases and J by 5 bases, with 7 bases between. Here the CDR3 DNA reads TGTGCCAGCAGCTTCAACGGGGAGACCCAGTACTTC. It translates to CASSFNGETQYF.

The table lists this clone with a count of one. The DNA of the CDR3 is TGTGCCAGCAGCCCCCAAGGGGGCGCGATGCCTGGGGCCAACGTCCTGACTTTC. As protein: CASSPQGGAMPGANVLTF. The chain has TRBV9 and TRBJ2-6, with 7 bases matching TRBD1. Germline loops: CDR1 SGDLS, CDR2 YYNGEE. This CDR3 is 18 amino acids long. V dropped 4 bases and J dropped 2; count of bases not matched to a gene: 12.

The chain recombines TRBV12-3 or TRBV12-4 with TRBJ2-7; no definite D call. Between the trimmed V and J ends, which lost 3 bases and 4 bases, there was a span of 7 bases. The CDR3 consists of 12 residues. The DNA of the CDR3 is TGTGCCAGCAGTTTTCTGGGGTACGAGCAGTACTTC. It codes for CASSFLGYEQYF.

The rearrangement uses TRBV13 and TRBJ2-7, with D tentatively TRBD1 (5 bases). Germline V gives CDR1 PRHDT, CDR2 FYEKMQ (reference sequence). This CDR3 contains 14 residues. V was pared by 5 bases and J by 0 bases, with 11 bases between. CDR3 sequence (DNA): TGTGCCAGCAGCAGCAGCGACAGCTCCTACGAGCAGTACTTC. It codes for CASSSSDSSYEQYF.

The rearrangement joins TRBV30 to TRBJ2-1; D is undetermined. There are 14 residues in the CDR3. Germline V gene data show CDR1 as GTSNPN and CDR2 as SVGIG (reference sequence). The V gene lost 0 bases and the J gene lost 2 bases, with 8 bases spanning the gap. The CDR3 sequence is CAWSVRLAYNEQFF. The CDR3 bases are TGTGCCTGGAGTGTTCGATTAGCCTACAATGAGCAGTTCTTC.

The chain employs TRBV9 and TRBJ2-3; 9 nucleotides line up with TRBD2. Germline CDR1 is SGDLS and CDR2 is YYNGEE. The CDR3 extends over 18 amino acids. The V segment lost 0 bases and the J segment 6 bases; nucleotides outside the gene matches: 14. The CDR3 DNA is TGTGCCAGCAGCGTAGCGGTGGCAGGCGGGGGGGCCCGCGATACGCAGTATTTT. Protein: CASSVAVAGGGARDTQYF.